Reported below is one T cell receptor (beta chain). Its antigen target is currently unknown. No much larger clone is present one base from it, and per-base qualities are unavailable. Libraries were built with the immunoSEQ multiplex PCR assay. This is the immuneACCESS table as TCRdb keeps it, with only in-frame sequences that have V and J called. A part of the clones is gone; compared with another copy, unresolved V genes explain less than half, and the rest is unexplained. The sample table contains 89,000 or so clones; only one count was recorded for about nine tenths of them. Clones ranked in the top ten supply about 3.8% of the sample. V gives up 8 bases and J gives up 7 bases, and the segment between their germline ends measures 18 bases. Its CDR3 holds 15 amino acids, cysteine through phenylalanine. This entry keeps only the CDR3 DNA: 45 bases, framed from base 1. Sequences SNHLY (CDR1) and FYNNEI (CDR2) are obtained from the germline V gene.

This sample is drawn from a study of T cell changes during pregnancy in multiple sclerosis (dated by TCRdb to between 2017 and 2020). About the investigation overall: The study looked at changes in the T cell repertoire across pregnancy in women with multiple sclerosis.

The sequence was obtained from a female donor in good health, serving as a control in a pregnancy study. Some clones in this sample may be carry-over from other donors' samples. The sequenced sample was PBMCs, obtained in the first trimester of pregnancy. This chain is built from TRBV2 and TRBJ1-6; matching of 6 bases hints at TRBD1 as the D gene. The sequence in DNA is TGTGCCAGCGGGTTAAGTCAGGGGTCAAATTCACCCCTCCACTTT. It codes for CASGLSQGSNSPLHF.